Listed here are 10 T cell receptor beta chains from one sample, sequenced in a study of T cell responses to AZD1222 COVID-19 vaccine. Assay: immunoSEQ multiplex PCR; the TCRdb copy retains only in-frame clones and omits some. The sample holds over 45,000 clones, more than 70% seen once. Specimen: peripheral blood, collected on day 0 of AZD1222 vaccination. Receptors originate from an adult in good health.

The V call is TRBV28, the J call TRBJ1-2, with D uncertain. The CDR3 length is 12 residues. Trimming pared 10 bases from V and 1 base from J, leaving 10 bases between. In germline, CDR1 is MDHEN, CDR2 SYDVKM. CDR3: CATSPINYGYTF. CDR3 nucleotide sequence: TGTGCCACCTCTCCGATTAACTATGGCTACACCTTC.

The rearrangement uses TRBV2 and TRBJ1-5; no reliable D call. The CDR3 sequence is 15 residues long. The germline gives CDR1 SNHLY, CDR2 FYNNEI. The V gene lost 4 bases and the J gene lost 7 bases, with 17 bases spanning the gap. In DNA form, the CDR3 reads TGTGCCAGCAGTGGGGCCGGCGACATAGGACAGCCCCAGCATTTT. This encodes CASSGAGDIGQPQHF.

With regard to this clone: The sample has other DNA sequences that encode this CDR3 too. The CDR3 DNA sequence: TGTGCCAGCAGCGCACCGGGACAGGGGAACTATGGCTACACCTTC. Encoded protein: CASSAPGQGNYGYTF. The gene calls are TRBV5-4 and TRBJ1-2; 10 bases match TRBD1. The junction had 5 bases not matched to a gene; V was cut back by 4 bases and J by 2 bases. Germline V gene data show CDR1 as SGHNT and CDR2 as YYREEE (reference sequence). This CDR3 comprises 15 residues.

The gene calls are TRBV18 and TRBJ1-1; D remains unclear. CDR1 is KGHSH, CDR2 LQKENI, per germline. This CDR3 comprises 17 residues. With 5 bases removed from V and 0 bases from J, the gap between germline ends came to 19 bases. The CDR3 sequence is CASSWHVLGSMNTEAFF. The CDR3 DNA sequence: TGTGCCAGCTCATGGCACGTATTGGGCTCGATGAACACTGAAGCTTTCTTT.

The CDR3 nucleotides are TGTGCCAGCAGCCCGAGCGGGAGCGCCTACAATGAGCAGTTCTTC. It is translated as CASSPSGSAYNEQFF. This chain connects TRBV7-3 to TRBJ2-1; the match to TRBD2 covers 8 bases. Germline CDR1 is SGHTA and CDR2 is FQGTGA. Losses at the gene ends were 5 bases for V and 2 bases for J; bases not matched to a gene: 5. CDR3 length equals 15 residues.

V is TRBV11-2 and J is TRBJ2-1; TRBD1 matches 8 bases. V gave up 5 bases and J gave up 4 bases; unmatched junction bases: 7. The CDR3 is 15 amino acids. Germline values: CDR1 SGHAT, CDR2 FQNNGV. The CDR3 loop is CASSGGTGTYNEQFF. CDR3 nucleotide sequence: TGTGCCAGCAGCGGAGGGACAGGCACTTACAATGAGCAGTTCTTC.

This chain links TRBV28 with TRBJ1-5, with 8 bases that match TRBD1. The junction had 11 bases not matched to a gene; V was cut back by 4 bases and J by 0 bases. The germline CDR1 and CDR2 sequences are MDHEN and SYDVKM. CDR3 size: 18 residues. The CDR3 DNA reads TGTGCCAGCAGTTGGGGCCCACAGGGGGGAGATAGCAATCAGCCCCAGCATTTT. Protein product: CASSWGPQGGDSNQPQHF. Combining the CDR3 with reference TRBV28 and TRBJ1-5 gives the whole variable domain DVKVTQSSRYLVKRTGEKVFLECVQDMDHENMFWYRQDPGLGLRLIYFSYDVKMKEKGDIPEGYSVSREKKERFSLILESASTNQTSMYLCASSWGPQGGDSNQPQHFGDGTRLSIL.

This clone was seen more than once but under ten times. This chain uses TRBV10-3 with TRBJ1-2; 11 bases align to TRBD1. The CDR3 spans 13 residues. V trimming: 5 bases; J trimming: 6 bases; junction bases outside the gene matches: 2. The germline V gene has CDR1 ENHRY and CDR2 SYGVKD. The CDR3 is CAISPGQGDGYTF. The CDR3 DNA sequence: TGTGCCATCAGTCCGGGACAGGGGGATGGCTACACCTTC.

The V gene is TRBV10-3, the J gene TRBJ2-2; no clear D. CDR3 size: 15 residues. Germline V gene data show CDR1 as ENHRY and CDR2 as SYGVKD. V lost 2 bases, J lost 0 bases, and 7 bases lay in between. The CDR3 DNA sequence: TGTGCCATCAGTGAGCCTACGACGAACACCGGGGAGCTGTTTTTT. As protein: CAISEPTTNTGELFF.

The CDR3 region is CASGLTSGTSSPNEQFF. For the CDR3, the DNA is TGTGCTAGTGGTTTGACCTCCGGGACAAGCTCCCCGAATGAGCAGTTCTTC. The gene calls are TRBV12-5 and TRBJ2-1; TRBD1 is a possible D gene (6 bases). CDR1 is LGHNT and CDR2 is FRNRAP in the germline V gene. There are 17 residues in the CDR3. V was trimmed by 2 bases and J by 7 bases, leaving 21 bases between them.